The rows below give T cell receptor beta chains drawn from one sample of a study of identical twins. TCRdb reprocessed the 5' RACE reads via MiXCR and lists one record per CDR3 protein. The sample holds 100,000 or so distinct CDR3 sequences, less than 6.5% seen once. The sequencing input was memory T cells sorted from blood. These receptors came from a woman aged 50 to 60 in good health. The CDR3 runs from the conserved cysteine through the conserved F or W. Fields, in order: J gene, D gene, clone size, V gene, CDR3 protein, CDR3 DNA. The D gene is left open where the match is weak. Expanded clones get a size class; other rows say once, few or many, or leave the size out.

TRBJ2-1 TRBD2 many TRBV3-1 CASSQGGGGRAHNEQFF TGTGCCAGCAGCCAAGGGGGCGGCGGGAGGGCCCACAATGAGCAGTTCTTC
TRBJ2-3 NA few TRBV18 CASSPSWPLDSDTQYF TGTGCCAGCTCACCATCTTGGCCCCTCGACTCAGATACGCAGTATTTT
TRBJ1-1 NA few TRBV5-1 CASSLGINTEAFF TGCGCCAGCAGCTTAGGGATTAACACTGAAGCTTTCTTT
TRBJ2-1 TRBD2 few TRBV11-1 CASSPGRAGNEQFF TGTGCCAGCAGTCCCGGGAGGGCGGGGAATGAGCAGTTCTTC
TRBJ2-5 NA many TRBV27 CASSFREQETQYF TGTGCCAGCAGCTTCCGGGAGCAAGAGACCCAGTACTTC
TRBJ2-3 NA NA TRBV6-5 CASSRSPEPHTQYF TGTGCCAGCAGCCGAAGCCCAGAACCTCATACGCAGTATTTT
TRBJ1-5 NA many TRBV20-1 CSATRGATGPQHF TGCAGTGCTACCCGAGGCGCGACAGGGCCCCAGCATTTT
TRBJ2-1 NA many TRBV12-3/TRBV12-4 CASSLLQYNEQFF TGTGCCAGCAGTTTGCTACAATACAATGAGCAGTTCTTC
TRBJ2-7 TRBD2 medium-sized TRBV20-1 CSARVRASGPYEQYF TGCAGTGCTAGAGTCCGGGCTAGCGGTCCCTACGAGCAGTACTTC
TRBJ2-1 TRBD2 many TRBV7-2 CASRPGGLPYNEQFF TGTGCCAGCAGACCCGGGGGACTACCATACAATGAGCAGTTCTTC
TRBJ1-1 NA few TRBV12-3/TRBV12-4 CASSFRGQANTEAFF TGTGCCAGCAGTTTCCGGGGGCAAGCGAACACTGAAGCTTTCTTT
TRBJ2-1 NA many TRBV5-1 CASSLRRSSYNEQFF TGCGCCAGCAGCTTGAGGCGGAGCTCCTACAATGAGCAGTTCTTC
TRBJ2-1 NA many TRBV9 CASSPSGGRGYNEQFF TGTGCCAGCAGCCCGTCTGGGGGACGGGGCTACAATGAGCAGTTCTTC
TRBJ2-5 TRBD2 many TRBV20-1 CSALGGGTSGRGGQETQYF TGCAGTGCTCTTGGGGGGGGAACTAGCGGGAGAGGTGGCCAAGAGACCCAGTACTTC
TRBJ2-3 TRBD2 many TRBV5-1 CASSANSGSVSDTQYF TGCGCCAGCAGCGCCAATAGCGGGAGTGTATCAGATACGCAGTATTTT
TRBJ2-7 NA NA TRBV2 CASSTDSYEQYF TGTGCCAGCAGCACGGACTCTTACGAGCAGTACTTC
TRBJ2-5 NA NA TRBV29-1 CSVGASARETQYF TGCAGCGTTGGCGCTAGCGCGAGAGAGACCCAGTACTTC
TRBJ2-7 TRBD2 few TRBV20-1 CSASRPAGGSSYEQYF TGCAGTGCTTCTCGCCCCGCGGGAGGAAGCTCCTACGAGCAGTACTTC
TRBJ2-1 TRBD2 many TRBV14 CASSHIAGGHYNEQFF TGTGCCAGCAGCCATATAGCGGGCGGTCACTACAATGAGCAGTTCTTC
TRBJ2-1 NA many TRBV19 CASSSFPVPGSYNEQFF TGTGCCAGTAGTTCTTTCCCCGTCCCGGGTAGCTACAATGAGCAGTTCTTC
TRBJ1-2 NA many TRBV12-3/TRBV12-4 CASSPQVPGGYTF TGTGCCAGCAGCCCACAGGTTCCGGGAGGCTACACCTTC
TRBJ2-5 NA NA TRBV7-6 CASSLGWRRETQYF TGTGCCAGTTCCCTGGGCTGGAGGCGGGAGACCCAGTACTTC
TRBJ1-1 NA many TRBV5-1 CASSSDGWEAFF TGCGCCAGCAGCTCGGACGGCTGGGAAGCTTTCTTT
TRBJ2-3 TRBD2 many TRBV7-8 CASSPGLAGGSDTQYF TGTGCCAGCAGCCCGGGACTAGCGGGAGGATCGGATACGCAGTATTTT
TRBJ2-1 TRBD2 many TRBV20-1 CSADSGASGDNEQFF TGCAGTGCCGATAGTGGGGCTAGCGGTGACAATGAGCAGTTCTTC
TRBJ2-3 TRBD2 NA TRBV18 CASSRAGVNTDTQYF TGTGCCAGCTCACGAGCGGGAGTCAACACAGATACGCAGTATTTT
TRBJ2-1 NA many TRBV7-6 CASSLTRERYNEQFF TGTGCCAGCAGCTTAACACGGGAGAGGTACAATGAGCAGTTCTTC
TRBJ2-7 NA few TRBV29-1 CSAVINGGEQYF TGCAGCGCCGTAATAAACGGGGGCGAGCAGTACTTC
TRBJ1-3 NA many TRBV12-5 CASGLVGRGLSGNTIYF TGTGCTAGTGGTTTGGTAGGGAGGGGACTCTCTGGAAACACCATATATTTT
TRBJ1-1 NA many TRBV28 CASSSDTGVTEAFF TGTGCCAGCAGTTCGGACACAGGAGTGACTGAAGCTTTCTTT
TRBJ2-7 NA many TRBV12-5 CASGSRHEQYF TGTGCTAGTGGTTCCAGACACGAGCAGTACTTC
TRBJ2-1 NA many TRBV12-3/TRBV12-4 CASSFGAASYNEQFF TGTGCCAGCAGTTTCGGGGCGGCGAGCTACAATGAGCAGTTCTTC
TRBJ2-6 NA few TRBV27 CASSLSYRGQIHYSGANVLTF TGTGCCAGCAGTTTATCTTATCGTGGGCAGATACATTACTCTGGGGCCAACGTCCTGACTTTC
TRBJ1-2 NA many TRBV6-1 CASNPGPYYGYTF TGTGCCAGCAATCCGGGACCATACTATGGCTACACCTTC
TRBJ2-7 NA many TRBV7-9 CASSPGMTYEQYF TGTGCCAGCAGCCCCGGAATGACCTACGAGCAGTACTTC
TRBJ2-1 TRBD2 many TRBV7-9 CASSPRAGGYNEQFF TGTGCCAGCAGCCCCCGGGCGGGAGGGTACAATGAGCAGTTCTTC
TRBJ1-2 TRBD1 many TRBV20-1 CSATDRDYGYTF TGCAGTGCCACCGACAGGGACTATGGCTACACCTTC
TRBJ2-5 TRBD2 many TRBV5-1 CASSLLAGEKKTQYF TGCGCCAGCAGCTTACTAGCGGGAGAGAAAAAGACCCAGTACTTC
TRBJ2-1 TRBD2 many TRBV29-1 CSVEGGSISYNEQFF TGCAGCGTTGAAGGCGGGAGTATCTCCTACAATGAGCAGTTCTTC
TRBJ1-5 NA many TRBV30 CAWKAADWGNQPQHF TGTGCCTGGAAGGCTGCTGATTGGGGCAATCAGCCCCAGCATTTT
TRBJ1-3 NA many TRBV10-2 CATQPGNTIYF TGCGCCACCCAGCCTGGAAACACCATATATTTT
TRBJ2-3 NA few TRBV19 CASTTLGASTDTQYF TGTGCCAGTACCACCCTCGGGGCTAGCACAGATACGCAGTATTTT
TRBJ1-4 NA many TRBV5-1 CASSLDAGEKLFF TGCGCCAGCAGCTTGGATGCAGGCGAAAAACTGTTTTTT
TRBJ2-1 NA many TRBV24-1 CATSAYNEQFF TGTGCCACCAGTGCGTACAATGAGCAGTTCTTC
TRBJ1-1 NA once TRBV11-3 CASSWGRKNTEAFF TGTGCCAGCAGCTGGGGACGGAAGAACACTGAAGCTTTCTTT
TRBJ2-5 NA many TRBV21-1 CASSKPGQGAGKTQYF TGTGCCAGCAGCAAACCGGGACAGGGGGCCGGGAAGACCCAGTACTTC
TRBJ2-1 TRBD1 many TRBV5-1 CASSTGQGYNEQFF TGCGCCAGCAGCACTGGACAGGGCTACAATGAGCAGTTCTTC
TRBJ2-7 TRBD2 many TRBV20-1 CSAGRLAGAYEQYF TGCAGTGCGGGGCGACTAGCGGGAGCCTACGAGCAGTACTTC
TRBJ2-5 TRBD1 few TRBV19 CASSGRTGGRETQYF TGTGCCAGTAGTGGGCGTACAGGGGGCAGAGAGACCCAGTACTTC
TRBJ2-1 TRBD1 NA TRBV12-3/TRBV12-4 CASSLSRQGLYNEQFF TGTGCCAGCAGTTTATCCCGACAGGGTCTCTACAATGAGCAGTTCTTC
TRBJ2-1 NA many TRBV30 CASGQTKRGSEQFF TGTGCCTCCGGACAGACAAAAAGAGGTAGTGAGCAGTTCTTC
TRBJ1-5 NA many TRBV12-3/TRBV12-4 CASSTGEGSNQPQHF TGTGCCAGCAGTACCGGGGAGGGTAGCAATCAGCCCCAGCATTTT
TRBJ2-2 NA NA TRBV19 CASKGGRGLGELFF TGTGCCAGCAAAGGGGGGAGGGGGCTAGGGGAGCTGTTTTTT
TRBJ2-1 TRBD1 NA TRBV27 CASRTGVSSYNEQFF TGTGCCAGCAGAACAGGGGTTAGCTCCTACAATGAGCAGTTCTTC
TRBJ2-5 NA many TRBV20-1 CSAASWEETQYF TGCAGTGCTGCCTCCTGGGAAGAGACCCAGTACTTC